Listed below are T cell receptor beta chains from one sample, sequenced in a study of blood T cell repertoires in COVID-19. Profiled with immunoSEQ multiplex PCR; TCRdb holds only in-frame clones, not every one. The sample holds roughly 190,000 clones, around 82% seen once. Sequenced sample: peripheral blood. The receptors derive from a man over 45 with active or convalescent COVID-19. The CDR3 runs from the conserved cysteine through the conserved F or W. Fields, in order: J gene, CDR3 length, D gene, V gene, clone size, CDR3 DNA, CDR3 protein. The D gene is left open where the match is weak. A clone size is listed for some rows: how often the clone was seen (once, few, many), or a class if it is expanded.

>TRBJ1-2|14|-|TRBV6-6|once
TGTGCCAGCACCCCGGGACGGGAGAACTATGGCTACACCTTC
CASTPGRENYGYTF
>TRBJ2-3|16|TRBD2|TRBV5-4|once
TGTGCCAGCAGCTTGGGGGCGGGGGGGCGCACAGATACGCAGTATTTT
CASSLGAGGRTDTQYF
>TRBJ1-4|16|TRBD1|TRBV5-1|-
TGCGCCAGCAGGACACAGGGGTTTGCAACTAATGAAAAACTGTTTTTT
CASRTQGFATNEKLFF
>TRBJ1-2|15|-|TRBV7-2|-
TGTGCCAGCAGCTTATCCCGAACATCGAACTATGGCTACACCTTC
CASSLSRTSNYGYTF
>TRBJ1-2|18|-|TRBV7-9|-
TGTGCCAGCAGCTTAGAAATTGAGGCGGGACTCGCTAACTATGGCTACACCTTC
CASSLEIEAGLANYGYTF
>TRBJ2-1|15|-|TRBV5-1|-
TGCGCCAGCAGCTCCTCAGGGGTCGGCTACAATGAGCAGTTCTTC
CASSSSGVGYNEQFF
>TRBJ1-2|13|-|TRBV6-1|-
TGTGCCAGCAGCCTCGGGGGATCCTATGGCTACACCTTC
CASSLGGSYGYTF
>TRBJ2-7|13|TRBD2|TRBV7-8|-
TGTGCCAGCTCGCCGGGACTAGCGGGGGAGCAGTACTTC
CASSPGLAGEQYF
>TRBJ1-1|11|-|TRBV29-1|-
TGCAGCGGGCACAGGAACACTGAAGCTTTCTTT
CSGHRNTEAFF
>TRBJ2-5|14|-|TRBV7-7|once
TGTGCTAGCAGCTCCGACCCCGGCGGGGAGACCCAGTACTTC
CASSSDPGGETQYF
>TRBJ1-2|17|TRBD1|TRBV9|-
TGTGCCAGCAGCGTAGACCTCCCTCGGGACAGGGCCCGAGGCTACACCTTC
CASSVDLPRDRARGYTF
>TRBJ2-3|15|TRBD2|TRBV5-4|-
TGTGCCAGCAGCTTTAGCGGGAGTCACACAGATACGCAGTATTTT
CASSFSGSHTDTQYF
>TRBJ2-2|15|TRBD1|TRBV28|-
TGTGCCAGCAGCGTTCCGGGACAGGGGACCGGGGAGCTGTTTTTT
CASSVPGQGTGELFF
>TRBJ1-4|14|-|TRBV7-9|-
TGTGCCAGCAGTTATAGGGGCATAAATGAAAAACTGTTTTTT
CASSYRGINEKLFF
>TRBJ2-1|15|-|TRBV27|-
TGTGCCAGCAGTTTACTAAGCGCGACCTACAATGAGCAGTTCTTC
CASSLLSATYNEQFF
>TRBJ2-1|16|-|TRBV6-5|once
TGTGCCAGCAGTTACCCCGGGGGCGGGGGATACAATGAGCAGTTCTTC
CASSYPGGGGYNEQFF
>TRBJ1-6|13|TRBD1|TRBV30|-
TGTGCCTGGAGAGACAGGGCTGATTCACCCCTCCACTTT
CAWRDRADSPLHF
>TRBJ2-7|12|TRBD1|TRBV3-1/TRBV3-2|-
TGTGCCAGCAGCCTCCAGGGGGCGAAGCTGGACTTC
CASSLQGAKLDF
>TRBJ2-7|15|TRBD1|TRBV19|-
TGTGCCAGTACCATGGAAGGGACAGGTAACTACGAGCAGTACTTC
CASTMEGTGNYEQYF
>TRBJ2-1|16|TRBD2|TRBV10-3|-
TGTGCCAGCCAAGCAGGGCGGGAGGGGACCTACAATGAGCAGTTCTTC
CASQAGREGTYNEQFF
>TRBJ2-2|15|-|TRBV7-9|-
TGTGCCAGCAGCTTGGAGGGGTACCTACCCGGGGAGCTGTTTTTT
CASSLEGYLPGELFF
>TRBJ2-1|14|-|TRBV5-1|once
TGCGCCAGCAGCCCGGGACAAAGAAGATATGAGCAGTTCTTC
CASSPGQRRYEQFF
>TRBJ2-7|15|TRBD2|TRBV27|-
TGTGCCAGCAGCCAAAGGGCGGGGGGCTGGGACGAGCAGTACTTC
CASSQRAGGWDEQYF
>TRBJ2-3|16|TRBD2|TRBV5-1|-
TGCGCCAGCAGCTTGGGCGCTAGCGGGGGCCGATATGCGCAGTATTTT
CASSLGASGGRYAQYF
>TRBJ2-7|15|-|TRBV21-1|-
TGTGCCAGCAGCATTAAACCGTGCGGGAGATACGAGCAGTACTTC
CASSIKPCGRYEQYF
>TRBJ2-7|14|TRBD1|TRBV11-3|-
TGTGCCAGCAGCCCTCGGACAGGGTCCTACGAGCAGTACTTC
CASSPRTGSYEQYF
>TRBJ1-3|18|-|TRBV4-1|few
TGCGCCAGCAGCCAAGCTGATATGGGACTTATCTCTGGAAACACCATATATTTT
CASSQADMGLISGNTIYF
>TRBJ1-2|14|TRBD1|TRBV19|-
TGTGCCAGTAGTACCCTGGACAGGGGCTATGGCTACACCTTC
CASSTLDRGYGYTF
>TRBJ1-4|16|-|TRBV19|-
TGTGCCAGTAGTCCCCGAGGTCGTCCTACCAATGAAAAACTGTTTTTT
CASSPRGRPTNEKLFF
>TRBJ2-1|16|-|TRBV5-1|-
TGCGCCAGCACCACCACAGGGTCCCGCTCCTACAATGAGCAGTTCTTC
CASTTTGSRSYNEQFF
>TRBJ1-4|11|-|TRBV20-1|-
TGCAGGACAGGCACAAATGAAAAACTGTTTTTT
CRTGTNEKLFF
>TRBJ1-1|15|TRBD1|TRBV7-2|once
TGTGCCAGCAGCTTCCGCAGGGGGCCGGGAACTGAAGCTTTCTTT
CASSFRRGPGTEAFF
>TRBJ1-1|15|TRBD1|TRBV6-6|-
TGTGCCAGCAGTACATTGGGACAGGGGTCCACTGAAGCTTTCTTT
CASSTLGQGSTEAFF
>TRBJ2-1|15|TRBD2|TRBV6-5|-
TGTGCCAGCAGTACGACTAGCGGGAGGGGAAATGAGCAGTTCTTC
CASSTTSGRGNEQFF
>TRBJ1-5|15|TRBD1|TRBV28|-
TGTGCCAGCAGCAGACAGGGTAGGAGCAATCAGCCCCAGCATTTT
CASSRQGRSNQPQHF
>TRBJ1-1|14|-|TRBV10-2|-
TGCGCCAGCAGTGAGCGGCGACAGGCGACTGAAGCTTTCTTT
CASSERRQATEAFF
>TRBJ1-4|17|-|TRBV28|-
TGTGCCAGCAGTTTAGTTGCAGGGATAGGTGCTAATGAAAAACTGTTTTTT
CASSLVAGIGANEKLFF
>TRBJ2-7|15|TRBD2|TRBV9|-
TGTGCCAGCAGCGGGGGGGGACTCGAGTCCTACGAGCAGTACTTC
CASSGGGLESYEQYF
>TRBJ2-1|13|-|TRBV12-3/TRBV12-4|-
TGTGCCAGCAGTTCCGGACAGAGCAATGAGCAGTTCTTC
CASSSGQSNEQFF
>TRBJ1-1|16|-|TRBV27|-
TGTGCCAGCAAGCCCAGGGCGTTATCCATGAACACTGAAGCTTTCTTT
CASKPRALSMNTEAFF
>TRBJ1-1|15|-|TRBV5-1|-
TGCGCCAGCAGCTTGGTGGGGCCTATAAGGACTGAAGCTTTCTTT
CASSLVGPIRTEAFF